Listed here are 5 T cell receptor beta chains from one sample, sequenced in a study of vaccination and CD4 T cells after COVID-19. Treatment: roughly 10-day PBMC culture with coronavirus spike peptide pools or control peptides (ViraFEST assay). Cultured CD4+ T cell DNA underwent sequencing with the Oncomine TCR Beta short-read assay. TCRdb re-called the PCR reads with MiXCR, one entry per CDR3 protein. The sample includes some 11,000 distinct CDR3 sequences, 60% to 80% of them seen just once. These receptors have no known antigen. The sequencing sample was made of CD4+ T cells from blood, cultured in vitro. All receptors come from a human donor who had recovered from COVID-19.

The chain carries TRBV20-1 and TRBJ1-5; D perhaps matches TRBD1 (5 bases). Trimming left V 5 bases short and J 10 bases short, with 15 bases between. This CDR3 is built from 12 residues. CDR1 and CDR2 from the germline V gene are DFQATT and SNEGSKA (reference sequence). DNA for the CDR3: TGCAGTGCTCGGGGGGGAGCGCTTCCCCAGCATTTT. As protein: CSARGGALPQHF.

In this sample, this clonotype turned up a few times. V is TRBV20-1 and J is TRBJ1-2; D remains ambiguous. The CDR3 is made up of 12 amino acids. The V and J ends lost 1 base and 5 bases respectively, with 8 bases between them. Germline V gene lookup returns CDR1 DFQATT and CDR2 SNEGSKA (reference sequence). The CDR3 coding sequence is TGCAGTGCTAGAGTCCAGATGTATGGCTACACCTTC. As protein: CSARVQMYGYTF.

This clonotype was picked up one time. V gene TRBV7-2 combines with J gene TRBJ1-1, with D maybe TRBD1 (6 bases). V was trimmed by 1 base and J by 5 bases, leaving 20 bases between them. Per the germline V gene, CDR1 is SGHTA and CDR2 is FQGNSA. The CDR3 length is 17 residues. For the CDR3, the DNA is TGTGCCAGCAGCTTAGGGGGGACCACAGGGAGGGTTACTGAAGCTTTCTTT. This gives the protein CASSLGGTTGRVTEAFF.

This CDR3 is CASATRWLAGSYEQYF. As DNA, the CDR3 is TGTGCCAGCGCTACGAGGTGGCTAGCGGGTTCCTACGAGCAGTACTTC. The rearrangement links TRBV27 to TRBJ2-7; the match to TRBD2 covers 8 bases. The germline V gene encodes CDR1 MNHEY and CDR2 SMNVEV (reference sequence). The trim removed 8 bases at V and 1 base at J, leaving 13 bases unmatched. The CDR3 covers 16 residues.

This clonotype came up a few times. The V gene is TRBV20-1, the J gene TRBJ1-5; D possibly corresponds to TRBD1 (6 bases). Per germline, CDR1 DFQATT and CDR2 SNEGSKA (reference sequence). The CDR3 extends over 16 amino acids. Trimming took off 3 bases at V and 5 bases at J, with 20 bases between the two ends. The CDR3 spells CSASLGGALWDQPQHF. CDR3 DNA: TGCAGTGCTAGCCTTGGGGGGGCCCTATGGGATCAGCCCCAGCATTTT.